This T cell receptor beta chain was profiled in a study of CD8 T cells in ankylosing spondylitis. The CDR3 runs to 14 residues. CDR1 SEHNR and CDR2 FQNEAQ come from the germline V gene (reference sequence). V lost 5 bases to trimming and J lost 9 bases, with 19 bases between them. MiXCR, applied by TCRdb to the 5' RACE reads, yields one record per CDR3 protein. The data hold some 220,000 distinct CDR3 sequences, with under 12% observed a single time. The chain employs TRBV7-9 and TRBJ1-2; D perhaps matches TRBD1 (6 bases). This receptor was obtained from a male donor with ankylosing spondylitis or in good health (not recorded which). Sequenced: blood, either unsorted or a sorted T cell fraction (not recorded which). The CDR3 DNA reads TGTGCCAGCAGCGGTAATGGACAGAGGAACAGCTACACCTTC. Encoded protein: CASSGNGQRNSYTF.